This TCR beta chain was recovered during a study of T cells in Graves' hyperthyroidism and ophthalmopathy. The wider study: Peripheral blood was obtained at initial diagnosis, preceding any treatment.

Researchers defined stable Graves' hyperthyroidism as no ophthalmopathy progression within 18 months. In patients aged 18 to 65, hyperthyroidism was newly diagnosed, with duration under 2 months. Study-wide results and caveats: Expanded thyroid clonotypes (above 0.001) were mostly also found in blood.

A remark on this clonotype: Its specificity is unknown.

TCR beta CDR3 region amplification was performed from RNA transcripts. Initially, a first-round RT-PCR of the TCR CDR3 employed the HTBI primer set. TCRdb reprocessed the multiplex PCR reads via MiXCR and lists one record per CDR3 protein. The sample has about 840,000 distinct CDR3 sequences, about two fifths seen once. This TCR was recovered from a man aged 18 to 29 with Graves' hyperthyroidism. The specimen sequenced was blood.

CDR3 sequence: CASSLDGGQQLSVYGYTF. CDR3 sequence (DNA): TGCGCCAGCAGCTTGGACGGCGGACAGCAACTTAGTGTCTATGGCTACACCTTC. The chain couples TRBV5-1 to TRBJ1-2, with a weak D call TRBD1 (6 bases). Trimming removed 0 bases at V and 4 bases at J, with 22 bases between. Germline CDR1 SGHRS, CDR2 YFSETQ. The CDR3 covers 18 residues.